This is a list of T cell receptor beta chains from one sample in a study of T cell responses to AZD1222 COVID-19 vaccine. Only in-frame clones appear in the TCRdb table, and some are missing; sequencing was by immunoSEQ multiplex PCR. Among 96,000 or so clones listed, almost 90% were seen once. This specimen consisted of peripheral blood, obtained on day 0 of AZD1222 vaccination. These receptors were taken from an adult in good health. Each CDR3 is given with its conserved first and last residue. D genes are given only for firm matches. A clone size is listed for some rows: how often the clone was seen (once, few, many), or a class if it is expanded.

J gene: TRBJ2-7
clone size: -
D gene: -
V gene: TRBV6-5
CDR3 protein: CASRTDSSYEQYF
CDR3 DNA: TGTGCCAGCAGGACGGACTCTTCCTACGAGCAGTACTTC

J gene: TRBJ2-7
clone size: -
D gene: -
V gene: TRBV11-2
CDR3 protein: CASSLDQGTDKQYF
CDR3 DNA: TGTGCCAGCAGCTTAGATCAGGGGACGGACAAGCAGTACTTC

J gene: TRBJ2-7
clone size: -
D gene: TRBD2
V gene: TRBV4-1
CDR3 protein: CASSQEGTSGDEQYF
CDR3 DNA: TGCGCCAGCAGCCAAGAGGGGACTAGCGGGGACGAGCAGTACTTC

J gene: TRBJ2-1
clone size: few
D gene: -
V gene: TRBV28
CDR3 protein: CASTQRYNEQFF
CDR3 DNA: TGTGCCAGCACCCAACGTTACAATGAGCAGTTCTTC

J gene: TRBJ1-5
clone size: few
D gene: -
V gene: TRBV10-3
CDR3 protein: CAISTGPNQPQHF
CDR3 DNA: TGTGCCATCAGCACGGGCCCCAATCAGCCCCAGCATTTT

J gene: TRBJ2-5
clone size: -
D gene: TRBD1
V gene: TRBV18
CDR3 protein: CASFGQGQETQYF
CDR3 DNA: TGTGCCAGCTTTGGACAGGGGCAAGAGACCCAGTACTTC

J gene: TRBJ2-5
clone size: -
D gene: -
V gene: TRBV28
CDR3 protein: CASSSDRRGTQYF
CDR3 DNA: TGTGCCAGCAGTTCGGACAGGCGGGGGACCCAGTACTTC

J gene: TRBJ2-1
clone size: -
D gene: -
V gene: TRBV2
CDR3 protein: CASSGTRVRSNEQFF
CDR3 DNA: TGTGCCAGCAGTGGGACCAGGGTAAGGTCCAATGAGCAGTTCTTC

J gene: TRBJ2-5
clone size: -
D gene: -
V gene: TRBV7-8
CDR3 protein: CASRYRQEETQYF
CDR3 DNA: TGTGCCAGCAGATATCGACAGGAGGAGACCCAGTACTTC

J gene: TRBJ2-1
clone size: -
D gene: TRBD2
V gene: TRBV18
CDR3 protein: CASSPPGTSANNEQFF
CDR3 DNA: TGTGCCAGCTCACCACCGGGGACTAGCGCCAACAATGAGCAGTTCTTC

J gene: TRBJ2-7
clone size: -
D gene: TRBD1
V gene: TRBV11-2
CDR3 protein: CASSTRSTGTYEQYF
CDR3 DNA: TGTGCCAGCAGCACCCGATCGACAGGGACCTACGAGCAGTACTTC

J gene: TRBJ2-5
clone size: -
D gene: TRBD1
V gene: TRBV28
CDR3 protein: CASSPPGGQETQYF
CDR3 DNA: TGTGCCAGCAGTCCCCCAGGGGGCCAAGAGACCCAGTACTTC

J gene: TRBJ2-3
clone size: -
D gene: TRBD1
V gene: TRBV6-5
CDR3 protein: CASRRTGQGPDTQYF
CDR3 DNA: TGTGCCAGCAGAAGGACGGGACAGGGACCAGATACGCAGTATTTT

J gene: TRBJ2-2
clone size: -
D gene: TRBD1
V gene: TRBV5-1
CDR3 protein: CASSSRTGSATGELFF
CDR3 DNA: TGCGCCAGCAGCTCAAGGACAGGGTCGGCCACCGGGGAGCTGTTTTTT

J gene: TRBJ2-1
clone size: -
D gene: TRBD1
V gene: TRBV28
CDR3 protein: CASSLMTGLPNEQFF
CDR3 DNA: TGTGCCAGCAGTTTGATGACAGGGTTGCCAAATGAGCAGTTCTTC

J gene: TRBJ2-2
clone size: -
D gene: TRBD2
V gene: TRBV27
CDR3 protein: CASSLPLQASGTKNTGELFF
CDR3 DNA: TGTGCCAGCAGTTTACCCCTCCAGGCTAGCGGAACAAAGAACACCGGGGAGCTGTTTTTT

J gene: TRBJ1-4
clone size: -
D gene: TRBD1
V gene: TRBV7-9
CDR3 protein: CASSLGGQAYNEKLFF
CDR3 DNA: TGTGCCAGCAGCCTCGGAGGACAGGCTTATAATGAAAAACTGTTTTTT

J gene: TRBJ1-5
clone size: -
D gene: -
V gene: TRBV28
CDR3 protein: CASTRKQPQHF
CDR3 DNA: TGTGCCAGCACTAGAAAGCAGCCCCAGCATTTT

J gene: TRBJ2-3
clone size: -
D gene: TRBD2
V gene: TRBV7-3
CDR3 protein: CASSPRRAGGWGTDTQYF
CDR3 DNA: TGTGCCAGCAGCCCTCGTCGGGCGGGAGGTTGGGGCACAGATACGCAGTATTTT

J gene: TRBJ1-1
clone size: few
D gene: -
V gene: TRBV7-3
CDR3 protein: CASSLMGLTEAFF
CDR3 DNA: TGTGCCAGCAGCCTAATGGGGTTGACTGAAGCTTTCTTT

J gene: TRBJ2-5
clone size: -
D gene: TRBD2
V gene: TRBV5-4
CDR3 protein: CASSLGTSGRETQYF
CDR3 DNA: TGTGCCAGCAGCTTGGGGACTAGCGGGAGGGAGACCCAGTACTTC

J gene: TRBJ2-7
clone size: once
D gene: TRBD2
V gene: TRBV9
CDR3 protein: CASSKGTSVPSYEQYF
CDR3 DNA: TGTGCCAGCAGCAAAGGGACTAGCGTTCCCTCCTACGAGCAGTACTTC

J gene: TRBJ2-3
clone size: -
D gene: -
V gene: TRBV5-1
CDR3 protein: CASSEPTSSTDTQYF
CDR3 DNA: TGCGCCAGCAGCGAGCCGACATCGAGCACAGATACGCAGTATTTT

J gene: TRBJ2-7
clone size: few
D gene: TRBD2
V gene: TRBV28
CDR3 protein: CASSLGLAGRAQYF
CDR3 DNA: TGTGCCAGCAGTCTAGGACTAGCGGGTCGTGCGCAGTACTTC

J gene: TRBJ2-3
clone size: once
D gene: TRBD2
V gene: TRBV28
CDR3 protein: CASSFSLAPLAGGPAGQYF
CDR3 DNA: TGTGCCAGCAGTTTTTCCCTGGCCCCTTTAGCGGGAGGGCCTGCCGGGCAGTATTTT

J gene: TRBJ1-1
clone size: -
D gene: -
V gene: TRBV7-3
CDR3 protein: CASSLTEGTEAFF
CDR3 DNA: TGTGCCAGCAGCTTAACGGAGGGGACTGAAGCTTTCTTT

J gene: TRBJ2-7
clone size: -
D gene: TRBD1
V gene: TRBV5-6
CDR3 protein: CASSPGAGGLYEQYF
CDR3 DNA: TGTGCCAGCAGCCCCGGGGCAGGGGGTCTCTACGAGCAGTACTTC

J gene: TRBJ2-7
clone size: -
D gene: -
V gene: TRBV18
CDR3 protein: CASSPTNYEQYF
CDR3 DNA: TGTGCCAGCTCACCAACTAACTACGAGCAGTACTTC

J gene: TRBJ1-6
clone size: -
D gene: -
V gene: TRBV5-1
CDR3 protein: CASSSPGQNSPLHF
CDR3 DNA: TGCGCCAGCAGCTCACCTGGACAGAATTCACCCCTCCACTTT

J gene: TRBJ1-2
clone size: -
D gene: -
V gene: TRBV7-2
CDR3 protein: CASSLFQGSNYGYTF
CDR3 DNA: TGTGCCAGCAGCTTGTTTCAGGGGAGTAACTATGGCTACACCTTC

J gene: TRBJ1-2
clone size: few
D gene: -
V gene: TRBV5-6
CDR3 protein: CASRRTVYGYTF
CDR3 DNA: TGTGCCAGCAGGCGGACGGTCTATGGCTACACCTTC

J gene: TRBJ2-5
clone size: -
D gene: TRBD1
V gene: TRBV7-2
CDR3 protein: CASSSRTGRETQYF
CDR3 DNA: TGTGCCAGCAGCTCACGGACAGGGCGAGAGACCCAGTACTTC

J gene: TRBJ2-1
clone size: -
D gene: TRBD1
V gene: TRBV9
CDR3 protein: CASSSRDRVFF
CDR3 DNA: TGTGCCAGCAGCAGCCGGGACAGGGTGTTCTTC

J gene: TRBJ2-2
clone size: -
D gene: TRBD1
V gene: TRBV7-9
CDR3 protein: CASSPGQGLGGELFF
CDR3 DNA: TGTGCCAGCAGCCCGGGACAGGGCTTAGGTGGGGAGCTGTTTTTT